The 2 T cell receptor beta chains listed next were all sequenced from one sample in a study of T-cell reconstitution after alpha-beta-depleted transplantation in children. This sample's TCRbeta library carried unique molecular identifier barcodes. TCRdb recomputed calls from the PCR reads with MiXCR, one row per CDR3 protein. The data show hundreds of thousands of distinct CDR3 sequences, approximately 22% seen once. The material sequenced was PBMCs, mostly from graft donor cells, taken 360 days after TCRalphabeta/CD19-depleted stem cell transplant. The receptors stem from a boy younger than two who had a stem cell transplant for acute myeloid leukemia, so the T cells may come from the graft donor.

This clonotype was observed at least ten times. The chain uses TRBV20-1 and TRBJ1-5; TRBD1 might be the D (6 bases). Germline V lookup: CDR1 DFQATT, CDR2 SNEGSKA (reference sequence). The CDR3 is 15 amino acids. V lost 2 bases to trimming and J lost 6 bases, with 17 bases between them. CDR3 amino acids: CSARKTGGKGQPQHF. CDR3 nucleotides: TGCAGTGCTAGAAAGACGGGGGGCAAGGGTCAGCCCCAGCATTTT.

This clonotype turned up a few times. This sequence joins TRBV7-9 and TRBJ2-3; D is uncertain. Between the trimmed V and J ends, which lost 0 bases and 14 bases, there was a span of 12 bases. CDR1 and CDR2 from the germline V gene are SEHNR and FQNEAQ (reference sequence). The CDR3 runs to 12 residues. In nucleotides, the CDR3 is TGTGCCAGCAGCTTAGCGGTGGACGGGCGGTATTTT. Protein sequence: CASSLAVDGRYF. Complete variable domain (other parts from reference TRBV7-9 and TRBJ2-3): DTGVSQNPRHKITKRGQNVTFRCDPISEHNRLYWYRQTLGQGPEFLTYFQNEAQLEKSRLLSDRFSAERPKGSFSTLEIQRTEQGDSAMYLCASSLAVDGRYFGPGTRLTVL.